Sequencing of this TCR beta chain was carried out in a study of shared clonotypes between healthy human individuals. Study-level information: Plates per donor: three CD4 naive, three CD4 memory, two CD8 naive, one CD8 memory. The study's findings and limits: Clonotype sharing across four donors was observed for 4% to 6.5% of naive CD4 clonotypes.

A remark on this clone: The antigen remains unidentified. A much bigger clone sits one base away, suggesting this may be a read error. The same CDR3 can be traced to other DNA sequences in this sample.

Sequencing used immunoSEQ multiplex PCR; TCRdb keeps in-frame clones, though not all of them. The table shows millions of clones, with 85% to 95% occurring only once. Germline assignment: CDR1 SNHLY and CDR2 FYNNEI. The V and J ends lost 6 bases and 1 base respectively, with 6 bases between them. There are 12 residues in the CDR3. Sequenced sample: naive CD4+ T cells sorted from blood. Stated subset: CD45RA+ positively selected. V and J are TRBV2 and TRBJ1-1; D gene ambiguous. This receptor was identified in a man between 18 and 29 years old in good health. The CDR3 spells CASSRTNTEAFF. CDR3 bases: TGTGCCAGCAGCCGAACGAACACTGAAGCTTTCTTT.